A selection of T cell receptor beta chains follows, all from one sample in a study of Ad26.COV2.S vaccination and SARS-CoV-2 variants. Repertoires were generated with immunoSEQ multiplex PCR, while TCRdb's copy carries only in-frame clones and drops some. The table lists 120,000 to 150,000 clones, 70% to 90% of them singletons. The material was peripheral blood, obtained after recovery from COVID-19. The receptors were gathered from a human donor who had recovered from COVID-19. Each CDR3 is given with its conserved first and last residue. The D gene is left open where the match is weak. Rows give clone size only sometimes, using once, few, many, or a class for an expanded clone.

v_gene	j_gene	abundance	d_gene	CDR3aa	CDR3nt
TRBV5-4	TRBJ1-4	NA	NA	CASSLGNSGEKLFF	TGTGCCAGCAGCTTAGGGAATTCGGGTGAAAAACTGTTTTTT
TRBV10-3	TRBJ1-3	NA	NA	CAISESSAGGNTIYF	TGTGCCATCAGTGAGTCCAGCGCAGGGGGAAACACCATATATTTT
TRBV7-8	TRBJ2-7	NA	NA	CASSFPDSSYEQYF	TGTGCCAGCAGCTTCCCGGACAGTTCCTACGAGCAGTACTTC
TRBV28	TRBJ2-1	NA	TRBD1	CASTPETGVREQFF	TGTGCCAGCACCCCCGAGACAGGGGTCCGCGAGCAGTTCTTC
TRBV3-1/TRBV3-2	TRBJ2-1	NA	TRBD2	CASSQDQWASGGYFSYNEQFF	TGTGCCAGCAGCCAAGATCAGTGGGCTAGCGGGGGGTACTTTTCCTACAATGAGCAGTTCTTC
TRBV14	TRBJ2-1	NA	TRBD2	CASSQDPSGGAVEQFF	TGTGCCAGCAGCCAAGACCCTAGCGGGGGGGCAGTTGAGCAGTTCTTC
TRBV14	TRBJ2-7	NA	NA	CATSYEQYF	TGTGCCACATCGTACGAGCAGTACTTC
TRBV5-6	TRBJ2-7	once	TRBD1	CASSRPLIRDRGYEQYF	TGTGCCAGCAGCCGACCCCTGATCCGGGACAGGGGCTACGAGCAGTACTTC
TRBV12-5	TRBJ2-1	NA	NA	CASLSPPSREQFF	TGTGCTAGCCTCTCCCCTCCTTCGAGAGAGCAGTTCTTC
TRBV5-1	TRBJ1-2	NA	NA	CASSLGQPNTYGYTF	TGCGCCAGCAGCTTGGGACAGCCTAACACTTATGGCTACACCTTC
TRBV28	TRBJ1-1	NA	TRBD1	CASSGGQVLLAFF	TGTGCCAGCAGTGGAGGACAGGTCCTCTTAGCTTTCTTT
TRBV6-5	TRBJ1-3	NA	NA	CACRSSGNTIYF	TGTGCCTGCCGGTCCTCTGGAAACACCATATATTTT
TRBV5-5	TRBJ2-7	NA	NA	CASSFGLSYEQYF	TGTGCCAGCAGCTTTGGCCTCTCCTACGAGCAGTACTTC
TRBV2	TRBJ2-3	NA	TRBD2	CASRELAGTPDTQYF	TGTGCCAGCAGGGAACTAGCGGGCACGCCAGATACGCAGTATTTT
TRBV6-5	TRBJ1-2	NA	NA	CASSYSRGGYGYTF	TGTGCCAGCAGTTACTCGAGGGGGGGCTACGGCTACACCTTC
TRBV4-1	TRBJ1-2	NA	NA	CASSQDRLASYGYTF	TGCGCCAGCAGCCAAGATAGATTAGCAAGCTATGGCTACACCTTC
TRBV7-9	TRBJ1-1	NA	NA	CASSLVGRGSTEAFF	TGTGCCAGCAGCTTAGTGGGCAGGGGTTCGACTGAAGCTTTCTTT
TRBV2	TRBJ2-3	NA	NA	CASSGNSGAPTQYF	TGTGCCAGCAGTGGTAATAGCGGCGCACCTACGCAGTATTTT
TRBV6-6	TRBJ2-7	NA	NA	CASSYSSEIYEQYF	TGTGCCAGCAGTTACTCTAGCGAAATATACGAGCAGTACTTC
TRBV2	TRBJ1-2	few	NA	CASTWDPKGYGYTF	TGTGCCAGCACCTGGGATCCTAAGGGTTATGGCTACACCTTC
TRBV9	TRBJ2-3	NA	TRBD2	CASSGRGGHTDTQYF	TGTGCCAGCAGCGGACGGGGGGGCCACACAGATACGCAGTATTTT
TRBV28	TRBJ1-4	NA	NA	CATASSGATNEKLFF	TGTGCCACGGCCTCCTCAGGGGCAACTAATGAAAAACTGTTTTTT
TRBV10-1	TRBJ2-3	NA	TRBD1	CASSAGQGLADTQYF	TGCGCCAGCAGTGCAGGACAGGGTTTGGCAGATACGCAGTATTTT
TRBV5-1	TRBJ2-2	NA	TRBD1	CASRGTGEPSEELFF	TGCGCCAGCAGGGGGACAGGGGAACCCTCCGAAGAGCTGTTTTTT
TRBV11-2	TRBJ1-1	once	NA	CASSLESSWRAFF	TGTGCCAGCAGCTTAGAAAGTAGCTGGCGAGCTTTCTTT
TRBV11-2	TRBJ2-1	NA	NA	CASSSTYTDSNEQFF	TGTGCCAGCAGCTCCACTTACACGGACAGTAATGAGCAGTTCTTC
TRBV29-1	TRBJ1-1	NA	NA	CSVDSAVVPGNTEAFF	TGCAGCGTTGATAGTGCGGTAGTTCCAGGGAACACTGAAGCTTTCTTT
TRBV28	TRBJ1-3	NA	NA	CASSPPRGGGNTIYF	TGTGCCAGCAGTCCCCCACGAGGTGGGGGAAACACCATATATTTT
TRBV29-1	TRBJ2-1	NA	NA	CSVDGTYPNEQFF	TGCAGCGTTGACGGGACCTACCCCAATGAGCAGTTCTTC
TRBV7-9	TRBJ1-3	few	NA	CASSHRSGITSGNTIYF	TGTGCCAGCAGCCACAGATCTGGGATAACCTCTGGAAACACCATATATTTT
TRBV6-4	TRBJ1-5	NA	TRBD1	CASSSGGPQHF	TGTGCCAGCAGTTCAGGGGGGCCCCAGCATTTT
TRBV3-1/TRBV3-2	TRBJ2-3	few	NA	CASTGGVKQYF	TGTGCCAGCACGGGTGGGGTAAAGCAGTATTTT
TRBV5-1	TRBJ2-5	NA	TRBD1	CASSIQGYQETQYF	TGCGCCAGCAGCATACAGGGGTACCAAGAGACCCAGTACTTC
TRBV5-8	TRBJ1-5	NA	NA	CASSAGQHSNQPQHF	TGTGCCAGCAGCGCCGGACAGCATAGCAATCAGCCCCAGCATTTT
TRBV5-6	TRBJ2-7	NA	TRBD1	CASSLPGTGNNYEQYF	TGTGCCAGCAGCCTCCCCGGGACAGGTAACAACTACGAGCAGTACTTC